The 7 T cell receptor beta chains reported below all come from one sample, sequenced in a study of regulatory T cells in long-lasting Graves disease. TCR beta libraries were built with iRepertoire HTBI primers and Arm-PCR of CDR3 regions. A single record per CDR3 protein comes from TCRdb applying MiXCR to the multiplex PCR reads. The sample has hundreds of thousands of distinct CDR3 sequences, roughly 13% seen once. Time point specified: newly diagnosed GD, antithyroid drugs for less than 3 months. Construction of the TCR library relied on RNA isolated from PBMCs. A further study also used this sample, focusing on T cells in Graves' hyperthyroidism and ophthalmopathy.

Material: peripheral blood mononuclear cells (PBMCs), obtained at new diagnosis, from a patient treated with antithyroid drugs. The receptor set was obtained from a man aged 25 to 45 with Graves disease.

As regards this clonotype: With a much larger clone just one base away, this may be a read error. The chain uses TRBV20-1 and TRBJ2-5, with 8 positions matching TRBD2. The DNA end lines up better with TRBJ2-1; the J call may be wrong. CDR1 DFQATT and CDR2 SNEGSKA come from the germline V gene (reference sequence). This CDR3 comprises 20 residues. The CDR3: CSADTYQMIARGESGNEQFF. CDR3 coding DNA: TGCAGTGCCGATACATATCAGATGATCGCGCGGGGGGAATCCGGAAATGAGCAGTTCTTC.

This clonotype was recorded at least ten times. The chain recombines TRBV6-2 or TRBV6-3 with TRBJ1-1; TRBD1 agrees at 9 bases. Unmatched junction bases numbered 3, after V lost 5 bases and J lost 2 bases. Per germline, CDR1 MNHEY and CDR2 SVGEGT. The CDR3 is made up of 14 amino acids. CDR3 DNA: TGTGCCAGCAGTGTACAGGGGGCCAACACTGAAGCTTTCTTT. Its protein is CASSVQGANTEAFF.

A word on this clonotype: A read error may produce the germline difference seen at one junction end. The gene calls are TRBV7-7 and TRBJ2-7; D is ambiguous. Germline V lookup: CDR1 SSHAT, CDR2 FNYEAQ (reference sequence). CDR3 length: 13 residues. The chain's CDR3 is CASSLAPADEQYF. CDR3 in DNA: TGTGCTAGCAGCTTAGCCCCAGCCGACGAGCAGTACTTC.

This clonotype has a handful of counts. The chain links TRBV6-1 to TRBJ1-5; D is unresolved. The CDR3 consists of 13 residues. V gave up 9 bases and J gave up 5 bases, with 14 bases separating them. Germline loops: CDR1 MNHNS, CDR2 SASEGT. Written as DNA, the CDR3 is TGTGCCAGTGCCCTTCATCTGGATCAGCCCCAGCATTTT. It encodes CASALHLDQPQHF.

This clonotype was counted ten times or more. The chain employs TRBV5-1 and TRBJ2-2; D might be TRBD2 (6 bases). Per germline, CDR1 SGHRS and CDR2 YFSETQ. The CDR3 spans 15 residues. V was shortened by 0 bases and J by 2 bases, with 8 bases between the two germline ends. CDR3: CASSLVEGNTGELFF. In DNA form, the CDR3 reads TGCGCCAGCAGCTTGGTGGAGGGTAACACCGGGGAGCTGTTTTTT.

This clonotype was detected ten times or more. The chain links TRBV20-1 to TRBJ2-3; 14 bases are a match to TRBD2. The J segment lost 4 bases and the V segment lost 5 bases, leaving 8 bases of the junction unmatched. There are 16 residues in the CDR3. Germline loops: CDR1 DFQATT, CDR2 SNEGSKA (reference sequence). The CDR3: CSAAFPGLAGADTQYF. DNA for the CDR3: TGCAGTGCTGCCTTCCCGGGACTAGCGGGAGCAGATACGCAGTATTTT.

To note about this clonotype: A read error may be the cause here, since a much bigger clone is one base away. J is TRBJ1-5 and V is TRBV6-4; 9 bases fit TRBD1. Germline V gene lookup returns CDR1 MRHNA and CDR2 SNTAGT. The trim removed 5 bases at V and 7 bases at J, leaving 9 bases unmatched. The CDR3 length is 15 residues. CDR3 region: CASSYPGQGEQPQHF. In DNA form, the CDR3 reads TGTGCCAGCAGTTACCCGGGACAGGGCGAGCAGCCCCAGCATTTT.